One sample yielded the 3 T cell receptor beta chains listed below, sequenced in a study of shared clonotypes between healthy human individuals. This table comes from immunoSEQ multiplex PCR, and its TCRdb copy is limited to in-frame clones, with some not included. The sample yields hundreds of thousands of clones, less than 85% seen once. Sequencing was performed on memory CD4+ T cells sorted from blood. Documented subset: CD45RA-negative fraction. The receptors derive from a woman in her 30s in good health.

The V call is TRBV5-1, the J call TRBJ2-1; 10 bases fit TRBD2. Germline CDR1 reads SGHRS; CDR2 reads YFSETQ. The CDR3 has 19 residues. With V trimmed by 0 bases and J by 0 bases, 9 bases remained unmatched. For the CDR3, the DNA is TGCGCCAGCAGCTTGGTATTAGCGGGAGGTAAAAGCTCCTACAATGAGCAGTTCTTC. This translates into CASSLVLAGGKSSYNEQFF.

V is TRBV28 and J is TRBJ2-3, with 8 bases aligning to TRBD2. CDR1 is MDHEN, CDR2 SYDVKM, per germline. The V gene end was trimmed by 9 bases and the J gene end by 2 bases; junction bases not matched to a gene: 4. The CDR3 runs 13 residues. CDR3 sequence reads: CASTSGITDTQYF. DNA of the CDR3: TGTGCCAGTACTAGCGGTATCACAGATACGCAGTATTTT. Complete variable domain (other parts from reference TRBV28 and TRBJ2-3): DVKVTQSSRYLVKRTGEKVFLECVQDMDHENMFWYRQDPGLGLRLIYFSYDVKMKEKGDIPEGYSVSREKKERFSLILESASTNQTSMYLCASTSGITDTQYFGPGTRLTVL.

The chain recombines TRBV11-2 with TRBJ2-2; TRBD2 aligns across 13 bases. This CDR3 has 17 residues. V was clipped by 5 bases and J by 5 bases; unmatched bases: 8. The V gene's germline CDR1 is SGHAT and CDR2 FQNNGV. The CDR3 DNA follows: TGTGCCAGCAGCACCGGCGGGACTAGCGGGGCAACCGGGGAGCTGTTTTTT. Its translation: CASSTGGTSGATGELFF.